What follows are 32 T cell receptor beta chains derived from one specimen sequenced in a study of blood T cell repertoires in COVID-19. This table comes from immunoSEQ multiplex PCR, and its TCRdb copy is limited to in-frame clones, with some not included. The sample includes 65,000 to 80,000 clones, roughly 78% of them seen just once. The source material was peripheral blood. The receptors were sampled from a human donor in a cohort sampled during active COVID-19.

About this clone itself: Its ends do not fully match the called genes, so a read error is possible. The chain has TRBV7-7 and TRBJ2-1; D gene uncertain. Germline V gene data show CDR1 as SSHAT and CDR2 as FNYEAQ (reference sequence). The CDR3 covers 12 residues. This CDR3 reads CASSPRVGEQFF. The CDR3 DNA sequence: TGTGCTAGCAGCCCCCGGGTCGGGGAGCAGTTCTTC.

This chain connects TRBV30 to TRBJ1-6, with D perhaps matching TRBD1 (6 bases). V was pared by 5 bases and J by 6 bases, with 17 bases between. Per the germline V gene, CDR1 is GTSNPN and CDR2 is SVGIG (reference sequence). The length of the CDR3 is 15 residues. The CDR3 nucleotides read TGTGCCTGGTCACGCGCCACAGGGCTTAATTCACCCCTCCACTTT. Protein sequence: CAWSRATGLNSPLHF.

The rearrangement uses TRBV11-3 and TRBJ2-7; D is possibly TRBD2 (5 bases). Germline-derived CDR1 and CDR2 are SGHNT and YENEEA. CDR3 length: 13 amino acids. Trimming took 0 bases from V and 7 from J, leaving 10 bases between them. CDR3 bases: TGTGCCAGCAGCTTAGAGAGGGTCTCTGAGCAGTACTTC. This translates into CASSLERVSEQYF.

The chain recombines TRBV2 with TRBJ1-2; D is ambiguous. CDR1 and CDR2 (germline): SNHLY, FYNNEI. Trimming took off 11 bases at V and 1 base at J, with 8 bases between the two ends. The CDR3 length is 11 residues. CDR3 sequence reads: CALGGNYGYTF. The CDR3 DNA is TGTGCCCTAGGAGGTAACTATGGCTACACCTTC.

The chain joins TRBV5-6 to TRBJ1-2; D gene uncertain. The germline V and J ends were trimmed by 0 bases and 9 bases, with 12 bases remaining between them. CDR1 SGHDT and CDR2 YYEEEE come from the germline V gene. The CDR3 loop spans 13 amino acids. CDR3 sequence: CASSLGPLGRYTF. Here the CDR3 DNA reads TGTGCCAGCAGCTTGGGGCCCCTTGGGCGCTACACCTTC.

The genes are TRBV5-1 and TRBJ2-7, with 7 positions matching TRBD1. Germline CDR1 is SGHRS and CDR2 is YFSETQ. The CDR3 covers 14 residues. Losses at the gene ends were 4 bases for V and 3 bases for J; bases not matched to a gene: 7. The CDR3 coding sequence is TGCGCCAGCAGCCCGATGACAGGGATCTACGAGCAGTACTTC. It encodes CASSPMTGIYEQYF. The full variable domain, rest sourced from reference TRBV5-1 and TRBJ2-7, is KAGVTQTPRYLIKTRGQQVTLSCSPISGHRSVSWYQQTPGQGLQFLFEYFSETQRNKGNFPGRFSGRQFSNSRSEMNVSTLELGDSALYLCASSPMTGIYEQYFGPGTRLTVT.

The rearrangement joins TRBV19 to TRBJ2-2, with D unresolved. The CDR3 has 12 residues. Trimming removed 3 bases at V and 6 bases at J, with 5 bases between. Per germline, CDR1 LNHDA and CDR2 SQIVND (reference sequence). CDR3 loop: CASSISAGELFF. Here the CDR3 DNA reads TGTGCCAGTAGTATCTCCGCCGGGGAGCTGTTTTTT.

V gene TRBV3-1 (or the pseudogene TRBV3-2) combines with J gene TRBJ2-7, with 7 nucleotides matching TRBD2. CDR3 size: 15 residues. The germline V gene encodes CDR1 LGHDT and CDR2 YNNKEL (reference sequence). The junction had 9 bases not matched to a gene; V was cut back by 4 bases and J by 3 bases. DNA of the CDR3: TGTGCCAGCAGCCCAATGGCGGGGGAAATCTACGAGCAGTACTTC. Encoded protein: CASSPMAGEIYEQYF.

This chain connects TRBV6-2 or TRBV6-3 to TRBJ2-7; weak D call: TRBD1 (6 bases). V dropped 5 bases and J dropped 1 base, with 9 bases sitting between them. The CDR3 totals 13 residues. Germline V gene sequence: CDR1 MNHEY, CDR2 SVGEGT. The CDR3 nucleotides read TGTGCCAGCAGTCGGGACACTTCCTACGAGCAGTACTTC. This gives the protein CASSRDTSYEQYF.

This clone was observed once. V usage is TRBV10-2 and J usage is TRBJ2-7; TRBD1 agrees at 9 bases. This CDR3 spans 14 amino acids. Germline trimming cut 10 bases from V and 4 bases from J; bases unmatched to any gene: 11. Germline assignment: CDR1 WSHSY and CDR2 SAAADI. As DNA, the CDR3 is TGCGCCACCTCAACGGGGACAGGGAAGTACGAGCAGTACTTC. It is translated as CATSTGTGKYEQYF.

V is TRBV18 and J is TRBJ1-2, with TRBD1 matching over 11 bases. In germline, CDR1 is KGHSH, CDR2 LQKENI. The CDR3 is 14 amino acids. Trimming at V came to 4 bases and at J to 4 bases, leaving 2 bases not matched to a gene. DNA of the CDR3: TGTGCCAGCTCACGGGGGACAGGGGGCTATGGCTACACCTTC. This translates into CASSRGTGGYGYTF. The entire variable domain, with the rest obtained from reference TRBV18 and TRBJ1-2, is as follows: NAGVMQNPRHLVRRRGQEARLRCSPMKGHSHVYWYRQLPEEGLKFMVYLQKENIIDESGMPKERFSAEFPKEGPSILRIQQVVRGDSAAYFCASSRGTGGYGYTFGSGTRLTVV.

This clone appeared once. The rearrangement uses TRBV14 and TRBJ1-2; D not resolved. The CDR3 length is 13 residues. Germline V gene sequence: CDR1 SGHDN, CDR2 FVKESK. With 1 base removed from V and 3 bases from J, the gap between germline ends came to 6 bases. CDR3 DNA: TGTGCCAGCAGCCAAGGGCTTTACTATGGCTACACCTTC. Its translation: CASSQGLYYGYTF.

V and J are TRBV28 and TRBJ2-3, with 8 bases fitting TRBD1. CDR1 is MDHEN and CDR2 is SYDVKM in the germline V gene. The CDR3 loop spans 14 amino acids. V lost 8 bases and J lost 3; bases outside the gene matches: 7. CDR3 in amino acids: CASQQGGSTDTQYF. CDR3 bases: TGTGCCAGCCAACAGGGGGGCTCTACAGATACGCAGTATTTT.

The V call is TRBV11-3, the J call TRBJ1-1; D gene ambiguous. The CDR3 sequence is 13 residues long. Deletions cut 6 bases from V and 1 base from J, with 9 bases between. Germline loops: CDR1 SGHNT, CDR2 YENEEA. The CDR3 protein is CASSSRQNTEAFF. The CDR3 DNA sequence: TGTGCCAGCAGTTCTCGACAGAACACTGAAGCTTTCTTT. Full variable domain (outside the CDR3, taken from reference TRBV11-3 and TRBJ1-1): EAGVVQSPRYKIIEKKQPVAFWCNPISGHNTLYWYLQNLGQGPELLIRYENEEAVDDSQLPKDRFSAERLKGVDSTLKIQPAELGDSAVYLCASSSRQNTEAFFGQGTRLTVV.

The CDR3 DNA sequence: TGTGCCACCAGCACCGGACAGAGCTCCTACGAGCAGTACTTC. Amino acid sequence: CATSTGQSSYEQYF. The gene calls are TRBV15 and TRBJ2-7; possible D gene TRBD1, 6 bases. The V gene's germline CDR1 is LNHNV and CDR2 YYDKDF (reference sequence). V lost 4 bases, J lost 0 bases, and 10 bases lay in between. The CDR3 is 14 amino acids.

This rearrangement joins TRBV3-1 (or the pseudogene TRBV3-2) to TRBJ2-5; D call uncertain. V was clipped by 1 base and J by 1 base, with 10 bases between them. The CDR3 is 15 residues long. Germline values: CDR1 LGHDT, CDR2 YNNKEL (reference sequence). CDR3 nucleotides: TGTGCCAGCAGCCAAGCGTATCGTTTCCAAGAGACCCAGTACTTC. As protein: CASSQAYRFQETQYF.

This clone is a singleton in its sample. This chain joins TRBV6-5 and TRBJ2-7; 12 bases agree with TRBD1. V dropped 6 bases and J dropped 2; count of bases not matched to a gene: 5. The germline V gene has CDR1 MNHEY and CDR2 SVGAGI. The CDR3 has 15 amino acids. The CDR3 DNA reads TGTGCCAGCAGGGACCGGGACAGGGGGCCCTACGAGCAGTACTTC. This translates into CASRDRDRGPYEQYF.

The gene calls are TRBV3-1 (or the pseudogene TRBV3-2) and TRBJ2-7; D gene unclear. The germline gives CDR1 LGHDT, CDR2 YNNKEL (reference sequence). CDR3 length equals 13 residues. The V gene lost 1 base and the J gene lost 4 bases, with 8 bases spanning the gap. The CDR3, as DNA: TGTGCCAGCAGCCAAGCCTCCTTTTACGAGCAGTACTTC. This gives the protein CASSQASFYEQYF.

This chain links TRBV3-1 (or the pseudogene TRBV3-2) with TRBJ1-2; 7 nucleotides match TRBD1. J lost 4 bases, V lost 1 base, and 12 bases had no gene match. CDR3 length: 17 amino acids. CDR1 LGHDT and CDR2 YNNKEL come from the germline V gene (reference sequence). The CDR3: CASSQAGPTGSFYGYTF. The CDR3 bases are TGTGCCAGCAGCCAAGCGGGCCCGACAGGGTCTTTCTATGGCTACACCTTC.

This chain links TRBV28 with TRBJ1-5, with TRBD1 matching 9 bases. Germline loops: CDR1 MDHEN, CDR2 SYDVKM. The J segment lost 2 bases and the V segment lost 4 bases, leaving 6 bases of the junction unmatched. The CDR3 loop spans 16 amino acids. CDR3 in DNA: TGTGCCAGCAGTTCCCTGGGACAGGGTGGCAATCAGCCCCAGCATTTT. Translated: CASSSLGQGGNQPQHF. Using reference TRBV28 and TRBJ1-5 for the parts outside the CDR3, the full variable domain is DVKVTQSSRYLVKRTGEKVFLECVQDMDHENMFWYRQDPGLGLRLIYFSYDVKMKEKGDIPEGYSVSREKKERFSLILESASTNQTSMYLCASSSLGQGGNQPQHFGDGTRLSIL.

This sequence joins TRBV18 and TRBJ1-3; D remains ambiguous. Deletions cut 3 bases from V and 4 bases from J, with 4 bases between. Germline CDR1 KGHSH, CDR2 LQKENI. This CDR3 is 12 amino acids long. The CDR3: CASSPEGNTIYF. The CDR3 DNA follows: TGTGCCAGCTCACCTGAGGGAAACACCATATATTTT.

The chain combines TRBV28 with TRBJ1-6; D uncertain. V dropped 7 bases and J dropped 0 bases, with 4 bases sitting between them. CDR3 size: 13 residues. Germline V gene data show CDR1 as MDHEN and CDR2 as SYDVKM. The CDR3 DNA follows: TGTGCCAGCATCAGCTCCTATAATTCACCCCTCCACTTT. It specifies CASISSYNSPLHF.

The chain has TRBV6-2 or TRBV6-3 and TRBJ2-5, with TRBD2 identical over 11 bases. Unmatched junction bases numbered 5, after V lost 2 bases and J lost 3 bases. The CDR3 loop spans 16 amino acids. The V gene's germline CDR1 is MNHEY and CDR2 SVGEGT. The CDR3 is CASSYGASGGKETQYF. In nucleotides, the CDR3 is TGTGCCAGCAGTTACGGGGCTAGCGGGGGGAAAGAGACCCAGTACTTC.

A few counts support this clone. The chain couples TRBV5-1 to TRBJ1-3, with D possibly TRBD1 on 6 matching bases. With 2 bases removed from V and 0 bases from J, the gap between germline ends came to 12 bases. Looked up from germline, CDR1 is SGHRS and CDR2 is YFSETQ. This CDR3 is 16 amino acids long. CDR3 in amino acids: CASSFTGYTSGNTIYF. DNA for the CDR3: TGCGCCAGCAGCTTTACAGGGTACACCTCTGGAAACACCATATATTTT.

This chain links TRBV18 with TRBJ1-6; no clear D. Trimming pared 5 bases from V and 8 bases from J, leaving 7 bases between. Germline-derived CDR1 and CDR2 are KGHSH and LQKENI. This CDR3 is built from 12 residues. CDR3 nucleotide sequence: TGTGCCAGCTCAAAGAGAGATTCACCCCTCCACTTT. Its protein product is CASSKRDSPLHF.

The CDR3, as DNA: TGTGCCAGCTCACCATACGACAGATACGAGCAGTACTTC. Translation: CASSPYDRYEQYF. The chain employs TRBV18 and TRBJ2-7; D is possibly TRBD1 (5 bases). This CDR3 is 13 amino acids long. Germline V gene data show CDR1 as KGHSH and CDR2 as LQKENI. V dropped 2 bases and J dropped 4 bases, with 9 bases sitting between them.

The chain carries TRBV12-3 or TRBV12-4 and TRBJ2-5, with D maybe TRBD1 (6 bases). This CDR3 spans 13 amino acids. V lost 6 bases and J 8 bases, leaving 16 bases between the germline ends. CDR3 nucleotide sequence: TGTGCCAGCAGCCTGGACAGCGTCTCAACCCAGTACTTC. Translated, it gives CASSLDSVSTQYF.

V usage is TRBV11-2 and J usage is TRBJ1-6; D unresolved. Trimming took off 2 bases at V and 7 bases at J, with 3 bases between the two ends. This CDR3 is 12 amino acids long. The germline CDR1 and CDR2 sequences are SGHAT and FQNNGV. The CDR3 DNA is TGTGCCAGCAGCTTACAGAATTCACCCCTCCACTTT. Encoded protein: CASSLQNSPLHF.

The V gene is TRBV5-1, the J gene TRBJ1-3, with 7 bases lining up with TRBD1. CDR3 size: 16 residues. The trim removed 3 bases at V and 6 bases at J, leaving 12 bases unmatched. The germline CDR1 and CDR2 sequences are SGHRS and YFSETQ. The CDR3 spells CASSWPRQGSTNTIYF. The CDR3 DNA is TGCGCCAGCAGCTGGCCCCGACAGGGATCGACAAACACCATATATTTT. Variable domain in full (rest from reference TRBV5-1 and TRBJ1-3): KAGVTQTPRYLIKTRGQQVTLSCSPISGHRSVSWYQQTPGQGLQFLFEYFSETQRNKGNFPGRFSGRQFSNSRSEMNVSTLELGDSALYLCASSWPRQGSTNTIYFGEGSWLTVV.

In this sample, this clone turned up a few times. The rearrangement uses TRBV29-1 and TRBJ2-2; 9 bases are shared with TRBD1. J gave up 2 bases and V 5 bases, and 3 bases lay outside the gene matches. Germline values: CDR1 SQVTM, CDR2 ANQGSEA. The CDR3 covers 14 residues. CDR3 amino acids: CSVYRGPNTGELFF. Here the CDR3 DNA reads TGCAGCGTTTACAGGGGGCCTAACACCGGGGAGCTGTTTTTT.

The chain uses TRBV24-1 and TRBJ2-3; 12 bases line up with TRBD2. Per the germline V gene, CDR1 is KGHDR and CDR2 is SFDVKD. The CDR3 contains 18 residues. Trimming at V came to 3 bases and at J to 2 bases, leaving 8 bases not matched to a gene. The CDR3 here is CATSDQRLAGAYTDTQYF. CDR3 DNA: TGTGCCACCAGTGATCAAAGACTAGCGGGGGCCTACACAGATACGCAGTATTTT.

This clone was found once. The rearrangement links TRBV7-6 to TRBJ2-1, with D tentatively TRBD1 (6 bases). Germline-derived CDR1 and CDR2 are SGHVS and FNYEAQ. Trimming shortened V by 4 bases and J by 7 bases, and 14 bases separated the two germline ends. CDR3 size: 14 residues. The CDR3 DNA sequence: TGTGCCAGCAGCTCCCCAGGGGTTGCGAATGAGCAGTTCTTC. Translation: CASSSPGVANEQFF. The full variable domain, rest sourced from reference TRBV7-6 and TRBJ2-1, is GAGVSQSPRYKVTKRGQDVALRCDPISGHVSLYWYRQALGQGPEFLTYFNYEAQQDKSGLPNDRFSAERPEGSISTLTIQRTEQRDSAMYRCASSSPGVANEQFFGPGTRLTVL.